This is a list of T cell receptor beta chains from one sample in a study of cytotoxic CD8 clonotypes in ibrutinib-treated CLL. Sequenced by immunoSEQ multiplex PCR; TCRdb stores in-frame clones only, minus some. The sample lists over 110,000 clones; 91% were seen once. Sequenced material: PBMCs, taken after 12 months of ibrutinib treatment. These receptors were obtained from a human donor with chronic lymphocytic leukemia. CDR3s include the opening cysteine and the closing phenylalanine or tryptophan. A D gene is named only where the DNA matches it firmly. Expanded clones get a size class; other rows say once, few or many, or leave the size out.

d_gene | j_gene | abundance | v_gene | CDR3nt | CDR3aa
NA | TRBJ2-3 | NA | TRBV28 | TGTGCCAGCAGTCCCCCCCACTTACTATCAGATACGCAGTATTTT | CASSPPHLLSDTQYF
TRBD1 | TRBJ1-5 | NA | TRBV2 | TGTGCCAGCGCTGGGACAGGGGATCAGCCCCAGCATTTT | CASAGTGDQPQHF
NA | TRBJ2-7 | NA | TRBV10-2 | TGCGCCAGCAGTGGGGGCTACGAGCAGTACTTC | CASSGGYEQYF
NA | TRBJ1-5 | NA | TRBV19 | TGTGCCAGTAGTTTCGGGTTCAATCAGCCCCAGCATTTT | CASSFGFNQPQHF
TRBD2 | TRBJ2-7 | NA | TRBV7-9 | TGTGCCAGCAGCGTCGGGACTAGCGGTAACTACGAGCAGTACTTC | CASSVGTSGNYEQYF
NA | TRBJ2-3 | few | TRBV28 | TGTGCCAGCAGTTTAGGGGACCATAAAACGGAGCAGTATTTT | CASSLGDHKTEQYF
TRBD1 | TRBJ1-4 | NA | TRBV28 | TGTGCCAGCAGCCGACGGGACAGGTTGAGGGGAAAACTGTTTTTT | CASSRRDRLRGKLFF
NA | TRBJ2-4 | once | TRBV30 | TGTGCCTGGAGCCCGGGGCGCATTCAGTACTTC | CAWSPGRIQYF
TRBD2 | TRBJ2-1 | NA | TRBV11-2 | TGTGCCAGCAGCGGGCTAGCGGGAGCGAATGAGCAGTTCTTC | CASSGLAGANEQFF
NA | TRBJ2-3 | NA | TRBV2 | TGTGCCAGCAAGCAGGGGATAGCAGATACGCAGTATTTT | CASKQGIADTQYF
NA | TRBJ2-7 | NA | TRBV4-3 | TGCGCCAGCAGCCAAGATATAGCCACCGACGGGGGAGTTAACTCCTACGAGCAGTACTTC | CASSQDIATDGGVNSYEQYF
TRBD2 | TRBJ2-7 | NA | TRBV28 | TGTGCCAGCAGTTTTACTTCGACTAGCGGGAGCTACGAGCAGTACTTC | CASSFTSTSGSYEQYF
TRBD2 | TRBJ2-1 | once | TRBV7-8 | TGTGCCAGCAGGCCCGGGACTAGCGGGAGAGAGTTCTTC | CASRPGTSGREFF
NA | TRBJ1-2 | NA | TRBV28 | TGTGCCAGCAGCTCCCAAGGAGCAGGCTATGGCTACACCTTC | CASSSQGAGYGYTF